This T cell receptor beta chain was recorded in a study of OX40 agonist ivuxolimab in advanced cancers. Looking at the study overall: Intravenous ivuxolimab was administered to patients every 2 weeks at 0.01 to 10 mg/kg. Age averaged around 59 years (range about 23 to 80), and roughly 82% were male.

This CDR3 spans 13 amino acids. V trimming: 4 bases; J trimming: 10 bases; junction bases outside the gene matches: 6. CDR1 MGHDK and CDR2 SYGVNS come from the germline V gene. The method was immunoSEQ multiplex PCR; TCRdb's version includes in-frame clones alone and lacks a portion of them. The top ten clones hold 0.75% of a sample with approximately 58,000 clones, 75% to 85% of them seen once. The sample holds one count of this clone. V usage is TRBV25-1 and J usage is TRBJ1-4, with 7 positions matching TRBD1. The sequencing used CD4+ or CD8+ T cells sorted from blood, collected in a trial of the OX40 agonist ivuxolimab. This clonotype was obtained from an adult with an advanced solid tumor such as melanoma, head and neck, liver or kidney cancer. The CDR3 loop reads CASSVQGVGKLFF. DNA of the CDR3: TGTGCCAGCAGTGTCCAGGGGGTGGGAAAACTGTTTTTT.